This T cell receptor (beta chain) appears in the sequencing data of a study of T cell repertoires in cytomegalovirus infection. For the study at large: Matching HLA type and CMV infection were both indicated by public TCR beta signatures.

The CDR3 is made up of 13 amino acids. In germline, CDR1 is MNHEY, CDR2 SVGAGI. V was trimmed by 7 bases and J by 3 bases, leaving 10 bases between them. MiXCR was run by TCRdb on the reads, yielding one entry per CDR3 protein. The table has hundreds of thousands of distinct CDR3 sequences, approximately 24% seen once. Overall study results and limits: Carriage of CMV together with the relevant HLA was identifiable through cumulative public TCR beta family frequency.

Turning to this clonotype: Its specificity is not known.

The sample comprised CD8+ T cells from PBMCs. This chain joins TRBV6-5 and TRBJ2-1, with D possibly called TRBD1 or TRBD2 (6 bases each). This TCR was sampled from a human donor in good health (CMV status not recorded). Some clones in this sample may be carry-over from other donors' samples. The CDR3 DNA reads TGTGCCAGCAACGGAGGGGGCTACAATGAGCAGTTCTTC. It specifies CASNGGGYNEQFF.